This T cell receptor (beta chain) originates from a study of blood T cells in healthy people across ages. This clonotype came up many times. The CDR3 has 14 amino acids. With V trimmed by 4 bases and J by 7 bases, 4 bases remained unmatched. Per the germline V gene, CDR1 is LGHDT and CDR2 is YNNKEL (reference sequence). Through a sample-barcoded 5' primer and a J-beta primer mix, a second PCR was run for 7 to 11 cycles. TCRdb re-called the 5' RACE reads through MiXCR, storing one row per CDR3 protein. The repertoire has hundreds of thousands of distinct CDR3 sequences, 32% of them found once; the top ten carry 15%.

The sequence came from a woman aged 80 or older in good health. What was sequenced was blood. The chain uses TRBV3-1 and TRBJ1-6; the match to TRBD1 covers 7 bases. The CDR3 is CASSLGTANSPLHF. In DNA form, the CDR3 reads TGTGCCAGCAGCCTCGGGACAGCCAATTCACCCCTCCACTTT.